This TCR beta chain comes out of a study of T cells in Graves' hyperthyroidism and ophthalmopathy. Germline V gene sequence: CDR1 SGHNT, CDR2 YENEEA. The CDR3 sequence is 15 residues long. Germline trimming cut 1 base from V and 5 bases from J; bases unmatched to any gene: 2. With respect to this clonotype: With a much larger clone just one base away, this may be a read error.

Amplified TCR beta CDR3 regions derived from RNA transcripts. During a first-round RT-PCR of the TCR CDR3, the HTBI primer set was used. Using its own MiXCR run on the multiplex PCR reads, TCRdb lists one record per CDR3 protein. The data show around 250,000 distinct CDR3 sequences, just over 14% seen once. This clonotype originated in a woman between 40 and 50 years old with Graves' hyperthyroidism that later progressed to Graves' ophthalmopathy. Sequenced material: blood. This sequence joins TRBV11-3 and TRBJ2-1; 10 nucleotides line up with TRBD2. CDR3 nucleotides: TGTGCCAGCAGCTTAGCGGGACTAGCGAACAATGAGCAGTTCTTC. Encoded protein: CASSLAGLANNEQFF.